This T cell receptor (beta chain) appears in the sequencing data of a study of T cell repertoires in cytomegalovirus infection. In the study overall: HLA-B-restricted CMV epitopes that are well studied, plus recently identified HLA-C-restricted ones, were used by the study. TCR beta signatures that were public indicated CMV infection and matching HLA type.

This CDR3 is 13 amino acids long. Germline CDR1 reads SGHTA; CDR2 reads FQGNSA. V shed 3 bases and J shed 4 bases, with 10 bases lying between them. TCRdb reprocessed the reads with MiXCR, giving one entry per CDR3 protein. The profile shows roughly 730,000 distinct CDR3 sequences, roughly a third of them singletons. This clonotype was seen a few times. Its target is unknown. Study outcomes and limitations: Dominating the ex vivo response were TCR beta clonotypes that were CMV-specific and HLA-C-restricted.

The sequencing here drew on cultured PBMCs, taken from culture after CMV antigen stimulation. V usage is TRBV7-2 and J usage is TRBJ2-7; D is uncertain. The source of this sequence is a human donor in good health (CMV status not recorded). Some clones in this sample may be carry-over from other donors' samples. DNA of the CDR3: TGTGCCAGCAGCTTTTTTTCGGCTTACGAGCAGTACTTC. Residues: CASSFFSAYEQYF.